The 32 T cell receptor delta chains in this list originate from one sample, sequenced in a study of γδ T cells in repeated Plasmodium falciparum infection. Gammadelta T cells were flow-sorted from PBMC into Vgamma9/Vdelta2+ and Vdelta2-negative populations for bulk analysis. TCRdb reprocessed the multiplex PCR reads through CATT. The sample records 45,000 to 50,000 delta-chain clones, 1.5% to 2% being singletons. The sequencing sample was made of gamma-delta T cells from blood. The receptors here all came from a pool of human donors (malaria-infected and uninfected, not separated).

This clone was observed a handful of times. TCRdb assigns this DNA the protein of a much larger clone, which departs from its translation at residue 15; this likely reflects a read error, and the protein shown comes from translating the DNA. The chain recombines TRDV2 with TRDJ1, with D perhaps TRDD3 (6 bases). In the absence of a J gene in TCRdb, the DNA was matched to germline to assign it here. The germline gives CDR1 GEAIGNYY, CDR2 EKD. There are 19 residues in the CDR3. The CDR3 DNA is TGTGCCTGTGACACCGTGAAGGGGATTGGTGAAGCGAACACCAATAAACTCATCTTT. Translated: CACDTVKGIGEANTNKLIF.

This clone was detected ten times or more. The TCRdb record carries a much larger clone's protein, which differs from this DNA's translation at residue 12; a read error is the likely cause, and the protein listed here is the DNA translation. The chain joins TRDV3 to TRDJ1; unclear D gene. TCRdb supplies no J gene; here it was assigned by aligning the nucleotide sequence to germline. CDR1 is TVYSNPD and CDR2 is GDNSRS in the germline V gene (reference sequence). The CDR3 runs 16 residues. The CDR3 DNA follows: TGTGCCTTTAGGCACCTATCCTGGCAGTACACCGGTAAACTCATCTTT. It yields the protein CAFRHLSWQYTGKLIF. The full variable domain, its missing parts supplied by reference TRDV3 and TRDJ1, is CDKVTQSSPDQTVASGSEVVLLCTYDTVYSNPDLFWYRIRPDYSFQFVFYGDNSRSEGADFTQGRFSVKHILTQKAFHLVISPVRTEDSATYYCAFRHLSWQYTGKLIFGKGTRVTVEP.

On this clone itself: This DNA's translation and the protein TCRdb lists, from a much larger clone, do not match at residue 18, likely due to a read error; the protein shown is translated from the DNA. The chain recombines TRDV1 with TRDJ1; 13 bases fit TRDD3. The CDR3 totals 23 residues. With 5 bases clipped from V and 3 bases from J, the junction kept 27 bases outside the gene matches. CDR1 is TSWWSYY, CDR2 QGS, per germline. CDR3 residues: CALGNGIDQTGGYAFSYADKLIF. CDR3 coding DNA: TGTGCTCTTGGGAACGGAATAGACCAAACTGGGGGATACGCGTTTTCGTACGCCGATAAACTCATCTTT.

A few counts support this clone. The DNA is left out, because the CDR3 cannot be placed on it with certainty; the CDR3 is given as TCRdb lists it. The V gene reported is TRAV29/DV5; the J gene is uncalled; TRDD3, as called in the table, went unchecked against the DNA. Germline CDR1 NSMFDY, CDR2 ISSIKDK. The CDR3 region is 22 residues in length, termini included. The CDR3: CSVLLCSKRLATIILGDTGLIF.

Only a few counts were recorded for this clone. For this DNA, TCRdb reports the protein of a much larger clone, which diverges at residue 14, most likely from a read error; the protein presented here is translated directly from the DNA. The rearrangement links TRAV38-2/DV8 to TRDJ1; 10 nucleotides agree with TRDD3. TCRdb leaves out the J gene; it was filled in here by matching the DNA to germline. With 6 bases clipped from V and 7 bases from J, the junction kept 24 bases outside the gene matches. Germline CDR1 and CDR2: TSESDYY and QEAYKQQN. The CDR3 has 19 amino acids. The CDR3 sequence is CAYIPGVDTGGCGSGKLIF. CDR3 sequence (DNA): TGTGCTTATATCCCGGGGGTCGATACTGGGGGATGCGGCTCGGGTAAACTCATCTTT.

The CDR3 DNA reads as TGTGCTCTTGGGGAATCCCCCGTGGGGGATTGGTCGTACACCGATAAAATCTTT. It translates to CALGESPVGDWSYTDKIF. The V gene is given as TRDV1, and no J gene call is available; the table's D call of TRDD3 was not tested on the DNA. Looked up from germline, CDR1 is TSWWSYY and CDR2 is QGS. This CDR3 contains 18 residues.

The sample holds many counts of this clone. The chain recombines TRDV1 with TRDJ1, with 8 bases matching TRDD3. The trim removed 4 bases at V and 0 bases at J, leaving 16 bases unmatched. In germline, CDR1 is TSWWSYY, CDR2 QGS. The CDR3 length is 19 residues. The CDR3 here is CALGVLTGGRPDHTDKLIF. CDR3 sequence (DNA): TGTGCTCTTGGGGTACTAACTGGGGGGCGACCCGATCACACCGATAAACTCATCTTT.

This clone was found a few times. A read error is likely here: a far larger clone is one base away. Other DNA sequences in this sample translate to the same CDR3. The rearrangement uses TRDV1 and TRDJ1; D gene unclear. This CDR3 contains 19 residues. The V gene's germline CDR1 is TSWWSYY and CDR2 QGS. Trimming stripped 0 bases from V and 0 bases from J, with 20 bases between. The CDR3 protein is CALGELRPARPLYTDKLIF. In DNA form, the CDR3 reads TGTGCTCTTGGGGAACTAAGGCCAGCCCGACCCTTGTACACCGATAAACTCATCTTT.

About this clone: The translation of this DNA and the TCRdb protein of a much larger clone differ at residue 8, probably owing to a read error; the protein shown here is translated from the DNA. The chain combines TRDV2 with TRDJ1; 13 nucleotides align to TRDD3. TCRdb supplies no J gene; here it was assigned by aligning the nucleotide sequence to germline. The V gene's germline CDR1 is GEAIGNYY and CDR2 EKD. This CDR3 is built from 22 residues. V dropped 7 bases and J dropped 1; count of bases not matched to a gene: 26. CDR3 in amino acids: CAWLFLCFRTGGYGVCTDKLIF. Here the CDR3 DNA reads TGTGCCTGGCTATTTCTTTGCTTTCGGACTGGGGGATACGGAGTATGCACCGATAAACTCATCTTT.

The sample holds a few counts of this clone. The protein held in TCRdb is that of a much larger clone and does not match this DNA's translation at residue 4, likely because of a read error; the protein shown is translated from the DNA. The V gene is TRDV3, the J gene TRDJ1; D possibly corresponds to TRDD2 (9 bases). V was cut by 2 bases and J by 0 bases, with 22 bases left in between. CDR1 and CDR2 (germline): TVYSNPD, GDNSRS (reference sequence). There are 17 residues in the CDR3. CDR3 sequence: CAFHPFLRWGNTDKLIF. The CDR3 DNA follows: TGTGCCTTTCACCCCTTCCTACGCTGGGGGAACACCGATAAACTCATCTTT.

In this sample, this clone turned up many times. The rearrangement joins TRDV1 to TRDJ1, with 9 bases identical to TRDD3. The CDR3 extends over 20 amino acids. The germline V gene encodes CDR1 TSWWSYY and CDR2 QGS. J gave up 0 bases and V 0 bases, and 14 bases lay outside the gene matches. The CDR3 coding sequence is TGTGCTCTTGGGGAACTAAGCTCTTGGGGGATATGCCCCTACACCGATAAACTCATCTTT. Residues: CALGELSSWGICPYTDKLIF.

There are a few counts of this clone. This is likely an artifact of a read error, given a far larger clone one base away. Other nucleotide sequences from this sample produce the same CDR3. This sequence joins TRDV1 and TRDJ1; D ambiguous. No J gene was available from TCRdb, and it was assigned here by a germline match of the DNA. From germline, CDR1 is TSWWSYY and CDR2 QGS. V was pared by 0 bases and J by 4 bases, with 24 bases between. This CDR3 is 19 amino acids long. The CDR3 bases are TGTGCTCTTGGGGAACTGGGAAAGTGGTGGGCCTCCCGGGACGATAAACTCATCTTT. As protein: CALGELGKWWASRDDKLIF.

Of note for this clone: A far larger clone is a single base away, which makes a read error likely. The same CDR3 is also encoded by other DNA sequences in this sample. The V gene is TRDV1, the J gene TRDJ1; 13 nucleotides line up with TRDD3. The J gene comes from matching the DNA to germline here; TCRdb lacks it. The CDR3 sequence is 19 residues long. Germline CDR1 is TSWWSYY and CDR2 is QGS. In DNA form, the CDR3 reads TGTGCTCTCAATCACAAGGCAAACTGGGGGATACGGCCCACCGACAAACTCATCTTT. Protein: CALNHKANWGIRPTDKLIF.

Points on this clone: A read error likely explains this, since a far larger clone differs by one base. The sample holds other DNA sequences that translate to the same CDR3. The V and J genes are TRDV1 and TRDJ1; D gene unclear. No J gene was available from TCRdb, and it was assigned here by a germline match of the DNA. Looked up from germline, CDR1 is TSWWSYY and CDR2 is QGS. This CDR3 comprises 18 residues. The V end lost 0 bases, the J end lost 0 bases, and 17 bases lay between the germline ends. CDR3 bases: TGTGCTCTTGGGGAACTTGGATTGCACGGAGGATACACCGATAAACTCATCTTT. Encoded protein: CALGELGLHGGYTDKLIF.

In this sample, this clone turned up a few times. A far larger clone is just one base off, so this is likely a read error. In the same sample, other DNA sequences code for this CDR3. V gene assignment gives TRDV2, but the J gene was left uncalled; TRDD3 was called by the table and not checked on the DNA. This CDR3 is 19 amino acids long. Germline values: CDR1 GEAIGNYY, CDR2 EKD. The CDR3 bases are TGTGCCTGTGACCGATTAACTGGGGGATACTTGCAGTACACCGATAAGCTCATCTTT. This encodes CACDRLTGGYLQYTDKLIF.

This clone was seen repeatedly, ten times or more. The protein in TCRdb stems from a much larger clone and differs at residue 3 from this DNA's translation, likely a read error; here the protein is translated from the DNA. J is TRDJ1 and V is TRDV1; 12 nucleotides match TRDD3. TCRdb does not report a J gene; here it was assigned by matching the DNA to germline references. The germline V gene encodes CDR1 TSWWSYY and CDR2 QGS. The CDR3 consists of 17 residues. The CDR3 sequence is CAIGEEGLLGDTIRLIF. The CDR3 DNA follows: TGTGCTATTGGGGAAGAGGGTCTACTGGGGGATACCATAAGACTCATCTTT.

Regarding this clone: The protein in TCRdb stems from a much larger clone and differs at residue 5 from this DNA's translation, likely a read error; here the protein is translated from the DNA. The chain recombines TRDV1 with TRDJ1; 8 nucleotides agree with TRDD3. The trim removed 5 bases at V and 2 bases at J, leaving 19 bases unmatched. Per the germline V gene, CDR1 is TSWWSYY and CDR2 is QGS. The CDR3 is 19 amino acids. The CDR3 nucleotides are TGTGCTCTTGGGAAACCAGCCTTCCCACCTTACTGGGGGACCGATAAACTCATCTTT. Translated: CALGKPAFPPYWGTDKLIF.

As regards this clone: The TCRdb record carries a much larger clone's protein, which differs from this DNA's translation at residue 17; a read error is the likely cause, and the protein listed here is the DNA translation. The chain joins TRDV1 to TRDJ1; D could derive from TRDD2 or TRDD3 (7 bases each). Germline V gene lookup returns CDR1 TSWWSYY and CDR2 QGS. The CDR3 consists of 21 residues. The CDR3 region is CALGELGFPSFLGGYTGKLIF. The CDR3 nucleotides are TGTGCTCTTGGGGAACTAGGGTTTCCTTCCTTCCTGGGGGGTTACACCGGTAAACTCATCTTT.

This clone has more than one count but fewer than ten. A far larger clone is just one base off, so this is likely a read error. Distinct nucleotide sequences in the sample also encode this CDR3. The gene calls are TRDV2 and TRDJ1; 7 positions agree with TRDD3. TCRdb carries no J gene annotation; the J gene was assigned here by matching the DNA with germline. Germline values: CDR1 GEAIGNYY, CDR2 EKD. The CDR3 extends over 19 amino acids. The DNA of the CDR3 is TGCGCCTGTGACACCGTTTCATCGTACTGGGGCCCAAGGGGCGATAAACTCATCTTT. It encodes CACDTVSSYWGPRGDKLIF.

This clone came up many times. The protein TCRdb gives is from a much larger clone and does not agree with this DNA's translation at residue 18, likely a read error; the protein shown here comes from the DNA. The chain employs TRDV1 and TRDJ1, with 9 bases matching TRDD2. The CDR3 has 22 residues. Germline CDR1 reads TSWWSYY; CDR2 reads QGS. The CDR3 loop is CALGELPSYMGGGHSYTGKLIF. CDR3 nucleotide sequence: TGTGCTCTTGGGGAACTACCTTCCTACATGGGTGGGGGTCACTCATACACCGGTAAACTCATCTTT.

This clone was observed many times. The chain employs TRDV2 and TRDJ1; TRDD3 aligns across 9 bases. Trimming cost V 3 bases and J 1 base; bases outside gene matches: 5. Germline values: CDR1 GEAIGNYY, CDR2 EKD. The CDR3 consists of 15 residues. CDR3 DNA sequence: TGTGCCTGTGACTCCCTGGGGGATGCCACCGATAAACTCATCTTT. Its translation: CACDSLGDATDKLIF.

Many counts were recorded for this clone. The CDR3: CACDTGAVLRRPTDKLIF. DNA for the CDR3: TGTGCCTGTGACACCGGGGCAGTACTGCGTAGGCCGACCGATAAACTCATCTTT. V and J are TRDV2 and TRDJ1; D remains unclear. Trimming stripped 0 bases from V and 2 bases from J, with 21 bases between. This CDR3 is built from 18 residues. Germline CDR1 GEAIGNYY, CDR2 EKD.

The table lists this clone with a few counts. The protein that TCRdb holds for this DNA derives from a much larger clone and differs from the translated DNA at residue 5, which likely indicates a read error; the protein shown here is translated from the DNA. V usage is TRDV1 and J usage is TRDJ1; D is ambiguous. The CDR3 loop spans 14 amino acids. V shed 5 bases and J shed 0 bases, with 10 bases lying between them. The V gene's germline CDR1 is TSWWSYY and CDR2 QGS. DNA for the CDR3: TGTGCTCTTGGGTACGTTCTGTACACCGATAAACTCATCTTT. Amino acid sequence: CALGYVLYTDKLIF.

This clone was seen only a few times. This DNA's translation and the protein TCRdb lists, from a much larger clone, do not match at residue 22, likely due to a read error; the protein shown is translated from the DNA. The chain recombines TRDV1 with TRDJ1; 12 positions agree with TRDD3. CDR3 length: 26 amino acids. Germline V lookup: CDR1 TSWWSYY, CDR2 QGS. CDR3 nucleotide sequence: TGTGCTCTTGGGGAACTTTCCGTAGGCCTACAGCCCTCTTACTGGGGGATACCTCCAAACACCGAGAAACTCATCTTT. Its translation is CALGELSVGLQPSYWGIPPNTEKLIF.

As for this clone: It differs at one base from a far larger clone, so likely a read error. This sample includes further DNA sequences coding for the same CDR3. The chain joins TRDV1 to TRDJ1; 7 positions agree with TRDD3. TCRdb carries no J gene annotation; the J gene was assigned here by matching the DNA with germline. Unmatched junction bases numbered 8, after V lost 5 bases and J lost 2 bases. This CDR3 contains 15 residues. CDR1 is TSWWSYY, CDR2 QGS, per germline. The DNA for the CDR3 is TGTGCTCTTGGGCGTCGCCGCTGGGGGACCGATAAACTCATCTTT. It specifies CALGRRRWGTDKLIF.

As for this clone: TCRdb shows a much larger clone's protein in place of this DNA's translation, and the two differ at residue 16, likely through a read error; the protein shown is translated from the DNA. The CDR3 bases are TGTGCCTGTGACACCGTCGGAACGGGGCCTTACACCGATAAACTCACCTTT. This gives the protein CACDTVGTGPYTDKLTF. The V gene call is TRDV2, and the J gene call is absent; the table names TRDD3, a call not compared with the DNA. This CDR3 is 17 amino acids long. The V gene's germline CDR1 is GEAIGNYY and CDR2 EKD.

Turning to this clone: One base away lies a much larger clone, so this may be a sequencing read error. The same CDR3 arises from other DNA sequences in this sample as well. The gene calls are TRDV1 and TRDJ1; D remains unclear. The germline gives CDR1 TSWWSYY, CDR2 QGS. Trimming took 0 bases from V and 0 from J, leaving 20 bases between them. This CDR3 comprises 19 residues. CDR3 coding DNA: TGTGCTCTTGGGGAACTCCCTCGAGCCAAGCCCAGAAACACCGATAAACTCATCTTT. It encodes CALGELPRAKPRNTDKLIF.

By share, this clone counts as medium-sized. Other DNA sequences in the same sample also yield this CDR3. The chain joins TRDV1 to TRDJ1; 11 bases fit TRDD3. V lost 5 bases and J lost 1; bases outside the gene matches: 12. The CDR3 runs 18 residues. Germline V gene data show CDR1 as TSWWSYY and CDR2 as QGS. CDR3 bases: TGTGCTCTTGGGAAACCGTACTGGGGGATAGCGGGCACCGATAAACTCATCTTT. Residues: CALGKPYWGIAGTDKLIF.

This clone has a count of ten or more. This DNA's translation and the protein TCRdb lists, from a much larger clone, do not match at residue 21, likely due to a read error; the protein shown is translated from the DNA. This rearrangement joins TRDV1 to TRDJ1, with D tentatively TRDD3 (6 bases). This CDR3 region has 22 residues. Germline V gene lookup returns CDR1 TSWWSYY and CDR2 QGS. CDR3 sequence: CALGRSPPRTFSTGISQGKLTF. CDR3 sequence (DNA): TGTGCTCTTGGGAGATCCCCACCTAGGACTTTCTCTACTGGGATATCCCAGGGTAAACTCACCTTT.

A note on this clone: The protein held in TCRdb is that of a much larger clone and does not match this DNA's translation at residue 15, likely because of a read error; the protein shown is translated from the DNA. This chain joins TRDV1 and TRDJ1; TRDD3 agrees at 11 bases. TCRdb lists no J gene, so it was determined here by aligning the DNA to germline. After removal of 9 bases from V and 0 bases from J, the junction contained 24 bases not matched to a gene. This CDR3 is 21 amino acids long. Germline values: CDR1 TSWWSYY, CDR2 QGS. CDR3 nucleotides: TGTGCTCTCCGCCGTCTAATCTGGGGGATACAGGGAGGCCAGCACACCGATAAACTCATCTTT. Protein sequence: CALRRLIWGIQGGQHTDKLIF.

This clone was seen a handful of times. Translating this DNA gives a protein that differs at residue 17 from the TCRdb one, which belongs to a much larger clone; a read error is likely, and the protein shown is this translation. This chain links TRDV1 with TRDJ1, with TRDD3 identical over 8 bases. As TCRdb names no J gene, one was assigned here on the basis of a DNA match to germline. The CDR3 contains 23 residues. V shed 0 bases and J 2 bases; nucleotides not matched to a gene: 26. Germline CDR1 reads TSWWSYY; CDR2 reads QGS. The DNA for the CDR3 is TGTGCTCTTGGGGAACTAAACTCCTTCGGTGGGGATACCCCCCTCATGGAAACCGATAAACTCATCTTT. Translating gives CALGELNSFGGDTPLMETDKLIF.

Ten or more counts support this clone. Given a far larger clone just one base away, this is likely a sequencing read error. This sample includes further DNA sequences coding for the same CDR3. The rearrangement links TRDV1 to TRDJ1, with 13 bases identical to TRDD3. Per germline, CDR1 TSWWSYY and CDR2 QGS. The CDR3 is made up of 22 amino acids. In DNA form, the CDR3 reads TGTGCCCTTGGGCTCCCATTAGGCCGTAGTACTGGGGGATACGGTACTACCGATAAACTCATCTTT. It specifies CALGLPLGRSTGGYGTTDKLIF.